The 8 T cell receptor beta chains below all came from one sample that was sequenced in a study of T cell repertoires in cytomegalovirus infection. TCRdb independently ran MiXCR on the reads; one entry per CDR3 protein. This repertoire shows around 320,000 distinct CDR3 sequences, more than 8% found once; its top ten account for approximately 4.5%. The sequencing input was PBMCs. These TCRs come from a human donor in good health (CMV status not recorded). Some clones in this sample may be carry-over from other donors' samples.

There are a few counts of this clonotype. This chain joins TRBV28 and TRBJ2-5, with D hard to call. Looked up from germline, CDR1 is MDHEN and CDR2 is SYDVKM. Deletions cut 5 bases from V and 0 bases from J, with 13 bases between. CDR3 length equals 15 residues. The CDR3 nucleotides read TGTGCCAGCAGTCGCGGTCAGCTTTACCAAGAGACCCAGTACTTC. It yields the protein CASSRGQLYQETQYF.

This clonotype was observed many times. V gene TRBV7-8 combines with J gene TRBJ2-7; 8 bases match TRBD2. This CDR3 region has 15 residues. J lost 6 bases, V lost 1 base, and 8 bases had no gene match. CDR1 is SGHVS and CDR2 is FQNEAQ in the germline V gene. CDR3 coding DNA: TGTGCCAGCAGCTTAGTCACAGCTCGGGGGGGCGAGCAGTACTTC. Protein: CASSLVTARGGEQYF.

The rearrangement uses TRBV11-2 and TRBJ2-4, with D possibly called TRBD1 or TRBD2 (5 bases each). The CDR3 runs to 16 residues. V shed 5 bases and J shed 6 bases, with 20 bases lying between them. Germline V gene lookup returns CDR1 SGHAT and CDR2 FQNNGV. The CDR3 spells CASSTGTSLRRNIQYF. The CDR3, as DNA: TGTGCCAGCAGCACTGGGACCTCTCTCCGGAGAAACATTCAGTACTTC.

This clonotype was seen ten or more times. The rearrangement links TRBV7-8 to TRBJ1-4; maybe TRBD1 (6 bases). The CDR3 runs to 14 residues. Germline V gives CDR1 SGHVS, CDR2 FQNEAQ. With 5 bases removed from V and 6 bases from J, the gap between germline ends came to 13 bases. The CDR3 protein is CASSRDILDEKLFF. The CDR3 nucleotides read TGTGCCAGCAGCCGGGACATTTTGGATGAAAAACTGTTTTTT.

This clonotype was recorded at least ten times. This sequence joins TRBV7-9 and TRBJ1-2, with a tentative D call TRBD1 (5 bases). The CDR3 totals 15 residues. V lost 3 bases, J lost 2 bases, and 13 bases lay in between. Germline V gene data show CDR1 as SEHNR and CDR2 as FQNEAQ (reference sequence). The chain's CDR3 is CASSLGVVGNYGYTF. The CDR3 DNA reads TGTGCCAGCAGCTTGGGGGTCGTAGGGAACTATGGCTACACCTTC.

This clonotype was detected ten times or more. The chain employs TRBV12-3 or TRBV12-4 and TRBJ1-5; maybe TRBD1 (6 bases). Deletions cut 4 bases from V and 5 bases from J, with 9 bases between. This CDR3 comprises 13 residues. The CDR3 reads CASSWTEDQPQHF. The CDR3, as DNA: TGTGCCAGCAGTTGGACAGAAGATCAGCCCCAGCATTTT.

The J gene is TRBJ2-7, the V gene TRBV5-4; 8 nucleotides align to TRBD1. Losses at the gene ends were 4 bases for V and 3 bases for J; bases not matched to a gene: 9. Per the germline V gene, CDR1 is SGHNT and CDR2 is YYREEE (reference sequence). The CDR3 is 15 amino acids. CDR3 residues: CASSPDRVKVYEQYF. CDR3 sequence (DNA): TGTGCCAGCAGCCCGGACAGGGTAAAGGTCTACGAGCAGTACTTC. Drawing the rest from reference TRBV5-4 and TRBJ2-7, the complete variable domain is ETGVTQSPTHLIKTRGQQVTLRCSSQSGHNTVSWYQQALGQGPQFIFQYYREEENGRGNFPPRFSGLQFPNYSSELNVNALELDDSALYLCASSPDRVKVYEQYFGPGTRLTVT.

This clonotype came up many times. The V and J genes are TRBV9 and TRBJ1-4; D remains ambiguous. Germline lookup yields CDR1 SGDLS and CDR2 YYNGEE. This CDR3 spans 14 amino acids. The V and J ends lost 10 bases and 4 bases respectively, with 17 bases between them. The CDR3 here is CACLGMACNEKLFF. The CDR3 DNA sequence: TGTGCCTGTCTCGGAATGGCCTGTAATGAAAAACTGTTTTTT.